This is a list of T cell receptor beta chains from one sample in a study of blood T cells in healthy people across ages. Via MiXCR, TCRdb re-called the 5' RACE reads, giving one row per CDR3 protein. The sample consists of 950,000 to 1,200,000 distinct CDR3 sequences, around two fifths of them appearing once. The sequencing input was blood. These receptors came from a man between 18 and 29 years old in good health. Each CDR3 is given with its conserved first and last residue. A D gene is named only where the DNA matches it firmly. Size values are once, few and many counts, or a class for expanded clones, and some rows have none.

cdr3_aa cdr3_nt clone_size j_call v_call d_call
CASSLGRGVGDTEAFF TGTGCCAGCAGCTTAGGTCGCGGGGTTGGGGACACTGAAGCTTTCTTT . TRBJ1-1 TRBV7-2 .
CASRRGTLPENIQYF TGTGCCAGCAGACGGGGGACCCTGCCAGAGAACATTCAGTACTTC . TRBJ2-4 TRBV6-2/TRBV6-3 .
CASSLDRDPETQYF TGTGCCAGCAGCTTAGATCGAGATCCAGAGACCCAGTACTTC . TRBJ2-5 TRBV11-3 .
CASSLEPGRANEKLFF TGTGCCAGCAGCTTGGAACCGGGACGGGCAAATGAAAAACTGTTTTTT few TRBJ1-4 TRBV5-4 .
CASSLEGGEVNEQYF TGCGCCAGCAGCTTGGAAGGAGGAGAGGTTAATGAGCAGTACTTC . TRBJ2-4 TRBV5-1 .
CASSSGAGIYSDEQYF TGCGCCAGCAGCTCTGGGGCGGGGATTTATTCGGATGAGCAGTACTTC many TRBJ2-5 TRBV5-1 .
CAWSPGSRNTEAFF TGTGCCTGGAGTCCCGGGAGCCGGAACACTGAAGCTTTCTTT . TRBJ1-1 TRBV30 .
CASSLGKSYNEQFF TGTGCCAGCAGCTTGGGCAAGTCCTACAATGAGCAGTTCTTC few TRBJ2-1 TRBV5-4 .
CASSLEGGHQPQHF TGCGCCAGCAGCTTGGAGGGGGGGCATCAGCCCCAGCATTTT . TRBJ1-5 TRBV5-1 .
CSVDRGLDGYTF TGCAGCGTCGACAGGGGGCTTGATGGCTACACCTTC . TRBJ1-2 TRBV29-1 TRBD1
CASSQASSGEYNEQFF TGTGCCAGCAGCCAAGCCTCTAGCGGCGAATACAATGAGCAGTTCTTC many TRBJ2-1 TRBV4-2 TRBD2
CASSLGGGRQHF TGTGCCAGCAGCTTAGGAGGAGGTCGCCAGCATTTT few TRBJ1-5 TRBV7-9 .
CASDLGTNYNEQFF TGTGCCAGCGACTTGGGGACCAACTACAATGAGCAGTTCTTC . TRBJ2-1 TRBV14 .
CSAVDRVGYGYTF TGCAGTGCTGTGGACAGGGTAGGCTATGGCTACACCTTC many TRBJ1-2 TRBV20-1 TRBD1
CASRASTNLNTGELFF TGTGCCAGCAGGGCTAGCACCAATCTGAACACCGGGGAGCTGTTTTTT . TRBJ2-2 TRBV12-3/TRBV12-4 .
CASSRSRSSYEQYF TGTGCCAGCAGCCGGAGCAGAAGCTCCTACGAGCAGTACTTC . TRBJ2-7 TRBV6-2/TRBV6-3 .
CAIRTRSRDSPSGANVLTF TGTGCCATCAGGACAAGGTCCCGGGACAGTCCTTCTGGGGCCAACGTCCTGACTTTC few TRBJ2-6 TRBV10-3 TRBD1